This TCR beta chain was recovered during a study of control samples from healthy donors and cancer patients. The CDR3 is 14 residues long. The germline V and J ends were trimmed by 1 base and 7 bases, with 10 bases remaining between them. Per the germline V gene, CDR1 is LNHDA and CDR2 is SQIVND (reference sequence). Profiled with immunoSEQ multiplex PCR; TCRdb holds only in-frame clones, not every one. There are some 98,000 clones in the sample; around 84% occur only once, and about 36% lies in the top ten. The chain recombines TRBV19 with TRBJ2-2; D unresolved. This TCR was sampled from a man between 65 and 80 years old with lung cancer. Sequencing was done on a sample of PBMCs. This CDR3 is CASSIGQIVGELFF. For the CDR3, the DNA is TGTGCCAGTAGTATAGGACAAATAGTCGGGGAGCTGTTTTTT.